A single sample is the source of the 13 T cell receptor beta chains below, sequenced in a study of technical replicates of blood from several donors. Only in-frame clones appear in the TCRdb table, and some are missing; sequencing was by immunoSEQ multiplex PCR. The table has approximately 95,000 clones, approximately 96% seen once. Sequenced input: T cells isolated from PBMCs. The receptors derive from a human donor in good health.

The chain is built from TRBV5-1 and TRBJ1-2; D unclear. This CDR3 contains 13 residues. V was shortened by 0 bases and J by 2 bases, with 5 bases between the two germline ends. Germline lookup yields CDR1 SGHRS and CDR2 YFSETQ. As DNA, the CDR3 is TGCGCCAGCAGCTTGGACACAAACTATGGCTACACCTTC. It translates to CASSLDTNYGYTF.

In its sample, this clone was seen once. V and J are TRBV7-6 and TRBJ1-2; D is undetermined. The CDR3 runs to 14 residues. Per germline, CDR1 SGHVS and CDR2 FNYEAQ. The germline V and J ends were trimmed by 2 bases and 1 base, with 8 bases remaining between them. The CDR3 loop reads CASSLREFNYGYTF. As DNA, the CDR3 is TGTGCCAGCAGCTTAAGGGAGTTTAACTATGGCTACACCTTC.

The rearrangement uses TRBV11-2 and TRBJ2-6, with D maybe TRBD1 (5 bases). This CDR3 region has 19 residues. Trimming pared 5 bases from V and 3 bases from J, leaving 23 bases between. CDR1 and CDR2 from the germline V gene are SGHAT and FQNNGV. The DNA of the CDR3 is TGTGCCAGCAGCCCCCCGGTGGGTACTGGCCAGGGTGGGGCCAACGTCCTGACTTTC. Its protein is CASSPPVGTGQGGANVLTF.

V and J are TRBV7-9 and TRBJ2-7; 9 bases align to TRBD1. Germline values: CDR1 SEHNR, CDR2 FQNEAQ (reference sequence). CDR3 length: 15 amino acids. V shed 5 bases and J 3 bases; nucleotides not matched to a gene: 8. CDR3 sequence reads: CASSLPGQGGYEQYF. DNA of the CDR3: TGTGCCAGCAGCCTTCCGGGACAGGGAGGCTACGAGCAGTACTTC.

The V gene is TRBV19, the J gene TRBJ2-4; 10 bases align to TRBD1. With 4 bases clipped from V and 9 bases from J, the junction kept 9 bases outside the gene matches. The CDR3 consists of 15 residues. Germline CDR1 is LNHDA and CDR2 is SQIVND (reference sequence). In DNA, the CDR3 is TGTGCCAGTAGTAACTCGGGACAGGGGAACGTCATTCAGTACTTC. Amino acid sequence: CASSNSGQGNVIQYF. The variable domain in full, with the rest retrieved from reference TRBV19 and TRBJ2-4, is DGGITQSPKYLFRKEGQNVTLSCEQNLNHDAMYWYRQDPGQGLRLIYYSQIVNDFQKGDIAEGYSVSREKKESFPLTVTSAQKNPTAFYLCASSNSGQGNVIQYFGAGTRLSVL.

This clone was detected once. The chain recombines TRBV9 with TRBJ2-7; 10 nucleotides align to TRBD2. Germline loops: CDR1 SGDLS, CDR2 YYNGEE. Trimming removed 5 bases from V and 7 bases from J; junction bases left unmatched: 9. This CDR3 has 14 residues. The CDR3 coding sequence is TGTGCCAGCAGTCTGACTAGCGGGTTGGGGGAGCAGTACTTC. It specifies CASSLTSGLGEQYF.

The V call is TRBV2, the J call TRBJ2-5; 10 bases are shared with TRBD2. This CDR3 region has 15 residues. After removal of 4 bases from V and 3 bases from J, the junction contained 5 bases not matched to a gene. Germline V gene sequence: CDR1 SNHLY, CDR2 FYNNEI. Here the CDR3 DNA reads TGTGCCAGCAGTGGACTAGCGGGCTATGAAGAGACCCAGTACTTC. Its protein is CASSGLAGYEETQYF. The variable domain in full, completed from reference TRBV2 and TRBJ2-5, reads EPEVTQTPSHQVTQMGQEVILRCVPISNHLYFYWYRQILGQKVEFLVSFYNNEISEKSEIFDDQFSVERPDGSNFTLKIRSTKLEDSAMYFCASSGLAGYEETQYFGPGTRLLVL.

The CDR3 region is CASSNQVNEKLFF. The CDR3 region has the DNA TGTGCCAGTAGTAACCAGGTTAATGAAAAACTGTTTTTT. The chain carries TRBV19 and TRBJ1-4; unclear D gene. The germline V gene encodes CDR1 LNHDA and CDR2 SQIVND (reference sequence). This CDR3 comprises 13 residues. Trimming removed 4 bases at V and 4 bases at J, with 7 bases between.

The chain links TRBV4-1 to TRBJ2-7, with TRBD1 identical over 9 bases. Germline V gene data show CDR1 as MGHRA and CDR2 as YSYEKL. With V trimmed by 2 bases and J by 4 bases, 3 bases remained unmatched. The CDR3 covers 14 residues. The CDR3, as DNA: TGCGCCAGCAGCCAAATAGGGACAGGGTACGAGCAGTACTTC. Its translation is CASSQIGTGYEQYF.

The chain links TRBV7-2 to TRBJ2-1; TRBD2 matches 7 bases. Germline assignment: CDR1 SGHTA and CDR2 FQGNSA. J was trimmed by 4 bases and V by 4 bases; bases with no gene match: 19. The CDR3 covers 19 residues. The CDR3 nucleotides are TGTGCCAGCAGCTCACCGAACGTATTGGGGCGGGGGAATTACAATGAGCAGTTCTTC. This gives the protein CASSSPNVLGRGNYNEQFF.

The chain couples TRBV6-4 to TRBJ1-2; possibly TRBD1 for D (6 bases). Germline V gene sequence: CDR1 MRHNA, CDR2 SNTAGT. This CDR3 spans 14 amino acids. V was cut by 6 bases and J by 4 bases, with 15 bases left in between. CDR3 residues: CASSPGHAIYGYTF. CDR3 nucleotides: TGTGCCAGCAGCCCGGGACACGCTATCTATGGCTACACCTTC.

The chain recombines TRBV6-5 with TRBJ1-5; tentative D call: TRBD1 (5 bases). V was shortened by 7 bases and J by 5 bases, with 15 bases between the two germline ends. CDR3 size: 14 residues. Germline V lookup: CDR1 MNHEY, CDR2 SVGAGI. The CDR3 loop is CASNPEEGYQPQHF. CDR3 sequence (DNA): TGTGCCAGCAACCCCGAGGAGGGGTATCAGCCCCAGCATTTT.

This chain links TRBV30 with TRBJ2-3; possible D gene TRBD1, 6 bases. Trimming took off 2 bases at V and 3 bases at J, with 12 bases between the two ends. CDR1 is GTSNPN and CDR2 is SVGIG in the germline V gene (reference sequence). The CDR3 extends over 14 amino acids. The CDR3 DNA sequence: TGTGCCTGGAGTTGGGCAGGGGAAACAGATACGCAGTATTTT. Residues: CAWSWAGETDTQYF.